Below, 8 T cell receptor beta chains from the same sample are listed, as sequenced in a study of blood T cell repertoires in COVID-19. Some clones are missing from TCRdb's copy, which holds only in-frame ones; the method was immunoSEQ multiplex PCR. Of approximately 170,000 clones in the sample, roughly 84% were seen once. Sequenced material: peripheral blood. The receptors originated from an elderly man with COVID-19, enrolled during active disease.

The genes are TRBV12-3 or TRBV12-4 and TRBJ2-7, with D uncertain. The CDR3 is made up of 11 amino acids. Trimming shortened V by 3 bases and J by 6 bases, and 6 bases separated the two germline ends. CDR3 DNA: TGTGCCAGCAGTTTCGGGTCCGAGCAGTACTTC. This translates into CASSFGSEQYF.

The rearrangement joins TRBV19 to TRBJ2-5; D might be TRBD1 (8 bases). Germline V gives CDR1 LNHDA, CDR2 SQIVND (reference sequence). Between the trimmed V and J ends, which lost 6 bases and 6 bases, there was a span of 14 bases. The CDR3 is 13 amino acids. The CDR3 coding sequence is TGTGCCAGTAGCGGACAGGGAGGGAAGACCCAGTACTTC. This codes for CASSGQGGKTQYF.

The chain is built from TRBV6-2 or TRBV6-3 and TRBJ2-5, with TRBD2 as a possible D gene (5 bases). The CDR3 is 14 amino acids. With 1 base removed from V and 1 base from J, the gap between germline ends came to 7 bases. The germline V gene has CDR1 MNHEY and CDR2 SVGEGT. The chain's CDR3 is CASSYYGVQETQYF. CDR3 DNA sequence: TGTGCCAGCAGTTACTACGGGGTCCAAGAGACCCAGTACTTC.

The V call is TRBV5-1, the J call TRBJ1-2, with D maybe TRBD1 (5 bases). Trimming pared 4 bases from V and 4 bases from J, leaving 14 bases between. CDR3 size: 14 residues. CDR1 is SGHRS and CDR2 is YFSETQ in the germline V gene. The CDR3 bases are TGCGCCAGCAGCCTATTAGGGGCGAGCTATGGCTACACCTTC. Translating it yields CASSLLGASYGYTF.

The J gene is TRBJ2-3, the V gene TRBV5-1; 10 bases align to TRBD1. Germline V gene data show CDR1 as SGHRS and CDR2 as YFSETQ. With 5 bases clipped from V and 2 bases from J, the junction kept 8 bases outside the gene matches. CDR3 length: 16 amino acids. CDR3 bases: TGCGCCAGCAGTTCCGGACAGGGGGGATCCACAGATACGCAGTATTTT. It is translated as CASSSGQGGSTDTQYF.

This clone was seen once. The gene calls are TRBV5-1 and TRBJ2-7; D gene uncertain. This CDR3 spans 13 amino acids. Germline CDR1 is SGHRS and CDR2 is YFSETQ. Trimming shortened V by 0 bases and J by 5 bases, and 9 bases separated the two germline ends. Here the CDR3 DNA reads TGCGCCAGCAGCTTGGCTCCGGTCAACGAGCAGTACTTC. It yields the protein CASSLAPVNEQYF.

The V gene is TRBV9, the J gene TRBJ1-5; perhaps TRBD1 as D (5 bases). Germline V CDR1 and CDR2: SGDLS, YYNGEE. The CDR3 loop spans 14 amino acids. Trimming removed 3 bases at V and 5 bases at J, with 12 bases between. As DNA, the CDR3 is TGTGCCAGCAGCGAGGGGACTTCTCATCAGCCCCAGCATTTT. It yields the protein CASSEGTSHQPQHF.

This chain links TRBV5-1 with TRBJ2-1; D not resolved. Trimming pared 1 base from V and 4 bases from J, leaving 12 bases between. Germline-derived CDR1 and CDR2 are SGHRS and YFSETQ. The CDR3 runs 15 residues. The CDR3 coding sequence is TGCGCCAGCAGCTTGTTCAGGCAGAATTACAATGAGCAGTTCTTC. It translates to CASSLFRQNYNEQFF.